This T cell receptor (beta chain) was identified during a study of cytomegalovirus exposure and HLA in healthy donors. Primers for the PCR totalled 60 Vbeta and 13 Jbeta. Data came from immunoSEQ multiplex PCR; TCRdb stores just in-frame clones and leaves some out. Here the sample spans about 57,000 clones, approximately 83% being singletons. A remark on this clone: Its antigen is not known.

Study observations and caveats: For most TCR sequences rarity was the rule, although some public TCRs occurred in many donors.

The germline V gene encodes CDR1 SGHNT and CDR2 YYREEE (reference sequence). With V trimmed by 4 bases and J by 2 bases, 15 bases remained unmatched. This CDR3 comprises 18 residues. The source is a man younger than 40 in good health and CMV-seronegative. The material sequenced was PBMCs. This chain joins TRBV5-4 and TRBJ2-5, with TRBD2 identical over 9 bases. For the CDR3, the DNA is TGTGCCAGCAGCCCGAGCGGGGCGGGAGGGCTACTACAAGAGACCCAGTACTTC. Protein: CASSPSGAGGLLQETQYF.